One and the same sample provided the 20 T cell receptor beta chains below, sequenced in a study of T cell changes during pregnancy in multiple sclerosis. Measured with immunoSEQ multiplex PCR; TCRdb has only the in-frame clones, and not every one. The table shows 35,000 to 45,000 clones, with just over 90% occurring only once. Material: CD4+ T cells from peripheral blood mononuclear cells, obtained in the first trimester of pregnancy. These receptors all stem from a female donor in good health, enrolled as a control in a pregnancy study.

CDR3 in DNA: TGCGCCAGCACCCCAAATAAGGGAGGAGAGCTGTTTTTT. Protein: CASTPNKGGELFF. V usage is TRBV23-1 and J usage is TRBJ2-2; a possible D gene is TRBD2 (6 bases). TRBV23-1 is an ORF; its function is uncertain. This CDR3 is built from 13 residues. With 7 bases removed from V and 11 bases from J, the gap between germline ends came to 17 bases.

This clone was found once. The chain employs TRBV27 and TRBJ1-3, with a possible D match to TRBD1 (6 bases). CDR1 MNHEY and CDR2 SMNVEV come from the germline V gene (reference sequence). The CDR3 extends over 15 amino acids. Trimming pared 3 bases from V and 3 bases from J, leaving 12 bases between. CDR3 coding DNA: TGTGCCAGCAGTTTCACAGGGACCAGTGGAAACACCATATATTTT. Translated: CASSFTGTSGNTIYF.

This clone was observed once. The chain recombines TRBV5-1 with TRBJ1-1; 7 bases align to TRBD1. The CDR3 totals 13 residues. Germline CDR1 is SGHRS and CDR2 is YFSETQ. V lost 3 bases and J lost 7; bases outside the gene matches: 6. The CDR3 loop is CASSSPGQREAFF. Here the CDR3 DNA reads TGCGCCAGCAGCTCTCCGGGACAGCGTGAAGCTTTCTTT.

The chain is built from TRBV14 and TRBJ2-1; the match to TRBD2 covers 9 bases. V dropped 0 bases and J dropped 4; count of bases not matched to a gene: 7. The germline V gene encodes CDR1 SGHDN and CDR2 FVKESK. CDR3 length equals 17 residues. CDR3 in DNA: TGTGCCAGCAGCCAAGACGGGGTACTAGCGGGTTACAATGAGCAGTTCTTC. Its protein is CASSQDGVLAGYNEQFF.

This clone has a handful of counts. V gene TRBV7-2 combines with J gene TRBJ2-7; perhaps TRBD1 as D (6 bases). Trimming pared 5 bases from V and 3 bases from J, leaving 14 bases between. The CDR3 is 14 residues long. The V gene's germline CDR1 is SGHTA and CDR2 FQGNSA. The CDR3 spells CASSRGTGRYEQYF. The CDR3 DNA sequence: TGTGCCAGCAGCCGTGGCACAGGGCGCTACGAGCAGTACTTC.

This clone came up a few times. The chain has TRBV20-1 and TRBJ1-1, with a possible D match to TRBD1 (5 bases). The CDR3 extends over 11 amino acids. Trimming stripped 3 bases from V and 7 bases from J, with 9 bases between. Per the germline V gene, CDR1 is DFQATT and CDR2 is SNEGSKA (reference sequence). In DNA form, the CDR3 reads TGCAGTGCTAGGACAGATAATGAAGCTTTCTTT. Amino acids: CSARTDNEAFF.

This chain joins TRBV29-1 and TRBJ2-7, with a tentative D call TRBD1 (6 bases). The germline CDR1 and CDR2 sequences are SQVTM and ANQGSEA. V was pared by 4 bases and J by 3 bases, with 13 bases between. CDR3 length: 13 amino acids. Written as DNA, the CDR3 is TGCAGCGTTGCCTTCAGGGGTTTCTACGAGCAGTACTTC. Protein sequence: CSVAFRGFYEQYF.

CDR3 region: CASSLGPYTGGGNTEAFF. CDR3 sequence (DNA): TGTGCCAGCAGCTTAGGGCCTTATACAGGGGGCGGAAACACTGAAGCTTTCTTT. The chain couples TRBV7-2 to TRBJ1-1, with 9 bases fitting TRBD1. V was clipped by 1 base and J by 2 bases; unmatched bases: 11. This CDR3 is 18 amino acids long. Germline assignment: CDR1 SGHTA and CDR2 FQGNSA.

This clone occurred once. The chain employs TRBV4-3 and TRBJ1-2; D possibly corresponds to TRBD1 (5 bases). The CDR3 covers 14 residues. Germline V gene lookup returns CDR1 LGHNA and CDR2 YSLEER. Trimming took 4 bases from V and 2 from J, leaving 11 bases between them. The CDR3 nucleotides are TGCGCCAGCAGCCCCGGGGAGGGGAACTATGGCTACACCTTC. This encodes CASSPGEGNYGYTF.

V gene TRBV27 combines with J gene TRBJ2-7, with 10 bases aligning to TRBD2. CDR1 and CDR2 (germline): MNHEY, SMNVEV (reference sequence). The CDR3 is 15 residues long. V was pared by 2 bases and J by 3 bases, with 4 bases of the junction left unmatched. CDR3: CASSLRASGGYEQYF. CDR3 in DNA: TGTGCCAGCAGTTTAAGGGCTAGCGGGGGCTACGAGCAGTACTTC.

The V and J genes are TRBV5-1 and TRBJ2-3; TRBD1 is a possible D gene (6 bases). V was clipped by 0 bases and J by 1 base, with 12 bases between them. The CDR3 is 16 residues long. Germline V gives CDR1 SGHRS, CDR2 YFSETQ. CDR3 region: CASSLADRTGTDTQYF. The CDR3 nucleotides read TGCGCCAGCAGCTTGGCCGACAGGACAGGCACAGATACGCAGTATTTT. Supplemented by reference TRBV5-1 and TRBJ2-3, the full variable domain reads KAGVTQTPRYLIKTRGQQVTLSCSPISGHRSVSWYQQTPGQGLQFLFEYFSETQRNKGNFPGRFSGRQFSNSRSEMNVSTLELGDSALYLCASSLADRTGTDTQYFGPGTRLTVL.

This chain uses TRBV7-2 with TRBJ2-2; the match to TRBD1 covers 8 bases. J was trimmed by 4 bases and V by 1 base; bases with no gene match: 5. Germline values: CDR1 SGHTA, CDR2 FQGNSA. The CDR3 has 16 amino acids. The DNA of the CDR3 is TGTGCCAGCAGCTTAGGGACAGGGAGGCCCACCGGGGAGCTGTTTTTT. As protein: CASSLGTGRPTGELFF.

The V and J genes are TRBV18 and TRBJ1-1, with D unclear. The CDR3 extends over 15 amino acids. Germline values: CDR1 KGHSH, CDR2 LQKENI. V lost 4 bases and J 1 base, leaving 13 bases between the germline ends. The CDR3 DNA is TGTGCCAGCTCACGAGGCGGGGTCCCGAACACTGAAGCTTTCTTT. Translation: CASSRGGVPNTEAFF.

The chain joins TRBV7-2 to TRBJ2-1, with D possibly matching TRBD1 (6 bases). With 1 base removed from V and 6 bases from J, the gap between germline ends came to 22 bases. This CDR3 has 18 residues. Looked up from germline, CDR1 is SGHTA and CDR2 is FQGNSA. This CDR3 is CASSLVWGRKGLGNEQFF. The CDR3 DNA sequence: TGTGCCAGCAGCTTAGTTTGGGGGCGTAAGGGCCTCGGCAATGAGCAGTTCTTC.

This clone was recorded once. The V call is TRBV19, the J call TRBJ2-7; TRBD1 is a possible D gene (6 bases). The CDR3 runs 15 residues. CDR1 and CDR2 (germline): LNHDA, SQIVND (reference sequence). V was clipped by 4 bases and J by 3 bases, with 16 bases between them. The DNA for the CDR3 is TGTGCCAGTAGTACCTCCGGGACACTCAGCTACGAGCAGTACTTC. Translation: CASSTSGTLSYEQYF. The full variable domain, rest sourced from reference TRBV19 and TRBJ2-7, is DGGITQSPKYLFRKEGQNVTLSCEQNLNHDAMYWYRQDPGQGLRLIYYSQIVNDFQKGDIAEGYSVSREKKESFPLTVTSAQKNPTAFYLCASSTSGTLSYEQYFGPGTRLTVT.

This rearrangement joins TRBV15 to TRBJ1-6; D is perhaps TRBD1 (5 bases). This CDR3 contains 16 residues. CDR1 is LNHNV and CDR2 is YYDKDF in the germline V gene (reference sequence). V lost 0 bases and J lost 8, with 14 bases in between. The CDR3 DNA is TGTGCCACCAGCAGAGATGCGACAGCCCTTTATTCACCCCTCCACTTT. Translated: CATSRDATALYSPLHF.

The chain carries TRBV29-1 and TRBJ1-2; no clear D. V lost 4 bases and J lost 4, with 19 bases in between. The CDR3 spans 15 residues. Germline V gene lookup returns CDR1 SQVTM and CDR2 ANQGSEA. CDR3 coding DNA: TGCAGCGTTGTGCCGGACCATTTAAGCGGCTATGGCTACACCTTC. Amino acid sequence: CSVVPDHLSGYGYTF.

The rearrangement uses TRBV27 and TRBJ2-3; 7 bases map to TRBD1. The CDR3 runs 15 residues. V was pared by 5 bases and J by 3 bases, with 8 bases of the junction left unmatched. Germline lookup yields CDR1 MNHEY and CDR2 SMNVEV (reference sequence). In nucleotides, the CDR3 is TGTGCCAGCAGTCGACAGGGCACGGGTACAGATACGCAGTATTTT. Translated, it gives CASSRQGTGTDTQYF.

V gene TRBV5-1 combines with J gene TRBJ1-5; the D gene is possibly TRBD1 (6 bases). V lost 0 bases and J 0 bases, leaving 7 bases between the germline ends. The V gene's germline CDR1 is SGHRS and CDR2 YFSETQ. This CDR3 has 15 residues. The CDR3 bases are TGCGCCAGCAGCTTGGAGGGGGATAGCAATCAGCCCCAGCATTTT. Its translation is CASSLEGDSNQPQHF. The entire variable domain, with the rest obtained from reference TRBV5-1 and TRBJ1-5, is as follows: KAGVTQTPRYLIKTRGQQVTLSCSPISGHRSVSWYQQTPGQGLQFLFEYFSETQRNKGNFPGRFSGRQFSNSRSEMNVSTLELGDSALYLCASSLEGDSNQPQHFGDGTRLSIL.

This chain joins TRBV11-2 and TRBJ2-5; D unresolved. The V gene lost 8 bases and the J gene lost 0 bases, with 13 bases spanning the gap. The CDR3 length is 14 residues. The germline V gene has CDR1 SGHAT and CDR2 FQNNGV. The CDR3 DNA reads as TGTGCCAGCTCTTCCCCCGTGTACCAAGAGACCCAGTACTTC. Translating it yields CASSSPVYQETQYF.